This T cell receptor (beta chain) was identified in a study of blood T cell repertoires in COVID-19. Overall study context: Sources were T cells, B-cell-depleted T cells, or PBMCs; the material itself was cDNA or gDNA.

The CDR3 sequence is 16 residues long. The germline CDR1 and CDR2 sequences are LGHNT and FRNRAP. Sequencing used immunoSEQ multiplex PCR; TCRdb keeps in-frame clones, though not all of them. The table shows about 100,000 clones, with roughly four fifths occurring only once. During active infection, Seattle patients enrolled and were then monitored through disease. Concerning this clone itself: Relative to the germline gene, one junction end is altered; a read error may explain this.

V gene TRBV12-5 combines with J gene TRBJ1-2; tentatively, D is TRBD1 (5 bases). The source is a man older than 75 with COVID-19, enrolled during active disease. Sample: peripheral blood. CDR3 loop: CACGFLGWGVSYGYTF. CDR3 nucleotide sequence: TGTGCTTGTGGTTTCTTGGGGTGGGGGGTGAGCTATGGCTACACCTTC.